This T cell receptor (beta chain) was recovered during a study of vaccination effects on CD4 cells after COVID-19. General study findings and limits: Late post-vaccination samples showed marked contraction of infection- and vaccine-induced clones.

As for this clone: The antigen remains undetermined.

Clones were read by immunoSEQ multiplex PCR, and TCRdb kept only the in-frame ones, dropping some. Among almost 15,000 clones listed, 75% were seen once. The V gene end was trimmed by 2 bases and the J gene end by 2 bases; junction bases not matched to a gene: 3. The germline V gene has CDR1 KGHSH and CDR2 LQKENI. The CDR3 is 15 amino acids. Antigen-specific CD4+ T cells were first expanded with viral peptide pools by the ViraFEST assay and only then sequenced. Following 10 days of culture, CD4+ T cells were isolated. Participants were vaccinated with two doses of either the BNT162b2 or mRNA-1273 vaccine. In the vaccine recipients, nucleocapsid antibodies were negative and there was no prior SARS-CoV-2 infection. Culturing of 2 million to 2.5 million PBMC per well took place with approximately 10 IU/ml IL-2 and approximately 10 ug/ml peptides. On day 3 and again on day 7, half the medium was replaced with IL-2 medium.

This sequence joins TRBV18 and TRBJ1-5, with TRBD1 identical over 7 bases. Sample: CD4+ T cells from PBMCs cultured with HCoV-NL63 spike peptides, taken after COVID-19 vaccination. This receptor was obtained from a human donor who received a COVID-19 vaccine. Written as DNA, the CDR3 is TGTGCCAGCTCACCAGCTACAGGGGGCAATCAGCCCCAGCATTTT. As protein: CASSPATGGNQPQHF.